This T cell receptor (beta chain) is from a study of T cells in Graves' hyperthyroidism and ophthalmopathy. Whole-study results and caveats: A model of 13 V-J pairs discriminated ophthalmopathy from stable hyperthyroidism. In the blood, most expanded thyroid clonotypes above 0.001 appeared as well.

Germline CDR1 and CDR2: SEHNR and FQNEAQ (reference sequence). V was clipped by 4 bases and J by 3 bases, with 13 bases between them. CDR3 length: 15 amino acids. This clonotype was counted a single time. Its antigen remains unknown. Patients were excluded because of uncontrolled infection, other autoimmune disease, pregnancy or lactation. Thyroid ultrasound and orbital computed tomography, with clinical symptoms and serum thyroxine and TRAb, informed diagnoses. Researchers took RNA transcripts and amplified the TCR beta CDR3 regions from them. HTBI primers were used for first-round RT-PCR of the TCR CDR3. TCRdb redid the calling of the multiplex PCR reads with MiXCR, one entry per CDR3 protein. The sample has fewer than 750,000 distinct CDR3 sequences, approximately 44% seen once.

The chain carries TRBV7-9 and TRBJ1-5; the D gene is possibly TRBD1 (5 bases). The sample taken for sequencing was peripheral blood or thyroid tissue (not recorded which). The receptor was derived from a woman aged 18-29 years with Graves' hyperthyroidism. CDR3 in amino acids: CASSWPGVDNQPQHF. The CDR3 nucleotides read TGTGCCAGCAGCTGGCCGGGGGTGGACAATCAGCCCCAGCATTTT. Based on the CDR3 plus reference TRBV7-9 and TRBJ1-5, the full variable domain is DTGVSQNPRHKITKRGQNVTFRCDPISEHNRLYWYRQTLGQGPEFLTYFQNEAQLEKSRLLSDRFSAERPKGSFSTLEIQRTEQGDSAMYLCASSWPGVDNQPQHFGDGTRLSIL.